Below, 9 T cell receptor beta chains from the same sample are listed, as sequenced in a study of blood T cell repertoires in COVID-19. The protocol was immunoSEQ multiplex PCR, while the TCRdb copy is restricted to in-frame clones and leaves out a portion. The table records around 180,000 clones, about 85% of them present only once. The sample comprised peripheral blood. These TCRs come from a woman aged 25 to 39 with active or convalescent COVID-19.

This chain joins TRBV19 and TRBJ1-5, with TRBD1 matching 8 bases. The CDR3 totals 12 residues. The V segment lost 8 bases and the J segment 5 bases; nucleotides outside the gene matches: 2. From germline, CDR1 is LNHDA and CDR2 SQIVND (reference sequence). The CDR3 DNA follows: TGTGCCAGTCGACAGGGGTATCAGCCCCAGCATTTT. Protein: CASRQGYQPQHF.

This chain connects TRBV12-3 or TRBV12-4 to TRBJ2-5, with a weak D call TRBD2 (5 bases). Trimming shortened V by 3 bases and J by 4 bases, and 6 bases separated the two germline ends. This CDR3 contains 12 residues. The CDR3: CASSFEGETQYF. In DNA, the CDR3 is TGTGCCAGCAGTTTTGAGGGAGAGACCCAGTACTTC.

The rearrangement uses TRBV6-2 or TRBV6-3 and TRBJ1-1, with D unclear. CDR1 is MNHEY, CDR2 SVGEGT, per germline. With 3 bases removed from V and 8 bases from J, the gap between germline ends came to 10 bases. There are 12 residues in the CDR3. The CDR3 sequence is CASSYRASEAFF. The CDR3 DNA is TGTGCCAGCAGTTATCGCGCCTCAGAAGCTTTCTTT.

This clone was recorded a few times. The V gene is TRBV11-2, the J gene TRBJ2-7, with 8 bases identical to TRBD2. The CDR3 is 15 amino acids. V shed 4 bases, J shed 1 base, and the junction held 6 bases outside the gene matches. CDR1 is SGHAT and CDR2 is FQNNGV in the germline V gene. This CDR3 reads CASSSGGDPSYEQYF. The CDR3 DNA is TGTGCCAGCAGCTCCGGGGGGGACCCATCCTACGAGCAGTACTTC. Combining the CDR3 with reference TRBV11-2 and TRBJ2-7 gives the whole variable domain EAGVAQSPRYKIIEKRQSVAFWCNPISGHATLYWYQQILGQGPKLLIQFQNNGVVDDSQLPKDRFSAERLKGVDSTLKIQPAKLEDSAVYLCASSSGGDPSYEQYFGPGTRLTVT.

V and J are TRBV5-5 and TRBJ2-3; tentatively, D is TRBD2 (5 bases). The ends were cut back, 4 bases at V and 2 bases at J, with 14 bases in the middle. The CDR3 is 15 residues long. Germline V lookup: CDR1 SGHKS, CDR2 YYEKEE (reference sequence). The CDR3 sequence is CASSLSDLATDTQYF. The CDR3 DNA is TGTGCCAGCAGCCTATCGGACTTAGCCACAGATACGCAGTATTTT.

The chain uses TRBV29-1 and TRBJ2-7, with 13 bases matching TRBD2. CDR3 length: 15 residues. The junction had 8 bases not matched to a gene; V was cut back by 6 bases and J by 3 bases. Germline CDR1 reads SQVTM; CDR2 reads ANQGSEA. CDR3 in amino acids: CSVEGTSGAYYEQYF. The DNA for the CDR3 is TGCAGCGTGGAGGGGACTAGCGGGGCCTACTACGAGCAGTACTTC.

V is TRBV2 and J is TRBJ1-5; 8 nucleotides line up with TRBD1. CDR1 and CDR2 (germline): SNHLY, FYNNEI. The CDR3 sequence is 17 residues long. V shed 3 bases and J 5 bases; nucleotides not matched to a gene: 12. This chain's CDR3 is CASSEVRRQGTYQPQHF. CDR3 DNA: TGTGCCAGCAGTGAGGTTCGACGACAGGGGACTTATCAGCCCCAGCATTTT.

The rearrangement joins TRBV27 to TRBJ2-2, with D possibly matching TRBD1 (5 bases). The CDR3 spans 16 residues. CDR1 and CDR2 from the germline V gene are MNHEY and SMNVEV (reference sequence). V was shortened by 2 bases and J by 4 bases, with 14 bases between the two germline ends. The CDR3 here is CASSLGAGRSTGELFF. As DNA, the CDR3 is TGTGCCAGCAGTTTAGGAGCAGGGCGAAGCACCGGGGAGCTGTTTTTT.

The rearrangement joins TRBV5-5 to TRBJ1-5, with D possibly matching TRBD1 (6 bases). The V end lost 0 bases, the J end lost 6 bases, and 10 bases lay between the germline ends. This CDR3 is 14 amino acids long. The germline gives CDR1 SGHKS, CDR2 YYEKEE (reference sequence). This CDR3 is CASSLARGGQPQHF. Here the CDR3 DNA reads TGTGCCAGCAGCTTGGCTAGGGGGGGTCAGCCCCAGCATTTT.